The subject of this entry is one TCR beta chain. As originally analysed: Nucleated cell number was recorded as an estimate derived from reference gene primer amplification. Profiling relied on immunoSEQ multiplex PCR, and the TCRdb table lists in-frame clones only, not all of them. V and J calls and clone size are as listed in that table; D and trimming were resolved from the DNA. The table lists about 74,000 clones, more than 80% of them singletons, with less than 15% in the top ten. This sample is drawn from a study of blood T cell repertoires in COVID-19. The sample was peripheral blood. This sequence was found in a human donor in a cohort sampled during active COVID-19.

The CDR3 DNA sequence: TGTGCCACCAGCAGAGGAAGGGGGTGGGGAGATGAGCAGTACTTC. It codes for CATSRGRGWGDEQYF. The J gene is TRBJ2-7, the V gene TRBV15; D is possibly TRBD1 (6 bases). Trimming pared 1 base from V and 7 bases from J, leaving 17 bases between. There are 15 residues in the CDR3. CDR1 is LNHNV, CDR2 YYDKDF, per germline (reference sequence).